Listed here is a single T cell receptor (beta chain). What it binds is unknown. The data derive from a study of blood T cells in healthy people across ages. Study-wide results and limits: Age showed a roughly linear inverse relationship with TCR beta diversity per million T cells.

The use of a sample-barcoded 5' primer and a J-beta primer mix characterized a second PCR of roughly 6 to 11 cycles. A single record per CDR3 protein comes from TCRdb applying MiXCR to the 5' RACE reads. The sample consists of roughly 800,000 distinct CDR3 sequences, roughly 24% of them appearing once. These data also featured in a second study, about T cells of mothers and their children.

This receptor was taken from a boy aged 10-17 years in good health. The sequencing sample was made of blood.

CDR3 sequence reads: CASSKVAGDTEAFF. The CDR3 DNA sequence: TGTGCCAGCAGCAAAGTGGCCGGAGATACTGAAGCTTTCTTT. The rearrangement links TRBV21-1 to TRBJ1-1. TRBV21-1 is a pseudogene locus. This CDR3 has 14 residues.